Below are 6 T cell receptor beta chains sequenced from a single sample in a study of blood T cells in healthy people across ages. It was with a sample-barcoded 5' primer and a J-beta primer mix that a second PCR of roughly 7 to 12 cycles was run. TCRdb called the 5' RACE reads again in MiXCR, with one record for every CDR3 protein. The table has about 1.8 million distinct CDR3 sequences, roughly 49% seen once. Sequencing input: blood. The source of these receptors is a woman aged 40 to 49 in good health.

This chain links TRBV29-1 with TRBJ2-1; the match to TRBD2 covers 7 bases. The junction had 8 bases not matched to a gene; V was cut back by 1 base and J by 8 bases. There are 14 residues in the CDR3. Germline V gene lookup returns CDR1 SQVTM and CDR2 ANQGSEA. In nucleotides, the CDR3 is TGCAGCGTTGAAGGAGCGGGGAGGAATTATGAGCAGTTCTTC. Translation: CSVEGAGRNYEQFF.

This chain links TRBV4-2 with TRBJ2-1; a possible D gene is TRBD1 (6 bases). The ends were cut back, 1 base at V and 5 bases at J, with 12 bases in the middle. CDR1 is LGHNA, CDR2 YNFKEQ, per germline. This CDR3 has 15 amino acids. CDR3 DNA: TGTGCCAGCAGCCAAGGGGCGTCAGGGGACAATGAGCAGTTCTTC. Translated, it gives CASSQGASGDNEQFF.

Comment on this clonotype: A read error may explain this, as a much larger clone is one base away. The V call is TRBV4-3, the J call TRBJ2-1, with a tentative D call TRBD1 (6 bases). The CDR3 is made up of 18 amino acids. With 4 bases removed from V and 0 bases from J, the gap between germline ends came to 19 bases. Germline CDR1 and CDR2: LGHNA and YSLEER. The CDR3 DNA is TGCGCCAGCAGCCGAAGGGTCAAGGGGGTTAGCTCCTACAATGAGCAGTTCTTC. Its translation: CASSRRVKGVSSYNEQFF.

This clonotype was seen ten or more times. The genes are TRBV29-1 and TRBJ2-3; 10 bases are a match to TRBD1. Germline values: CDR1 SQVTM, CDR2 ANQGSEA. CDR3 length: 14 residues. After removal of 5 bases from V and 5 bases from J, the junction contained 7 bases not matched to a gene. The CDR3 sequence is CSVTDRGRGDTQYF. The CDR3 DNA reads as TGCAGCGTTACCGACAGGGGGCGAGGAGATACGCAGTATTTT.

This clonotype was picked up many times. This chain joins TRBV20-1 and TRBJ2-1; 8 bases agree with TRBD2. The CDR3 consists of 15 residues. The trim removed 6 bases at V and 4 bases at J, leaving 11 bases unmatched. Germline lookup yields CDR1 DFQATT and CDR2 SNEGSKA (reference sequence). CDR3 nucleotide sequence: TGCAGTGCCCCCCCCGGGACTAGTCGGTACAATGAGCAGTTCTTC. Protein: CSAPPGTSRYNEQFF.

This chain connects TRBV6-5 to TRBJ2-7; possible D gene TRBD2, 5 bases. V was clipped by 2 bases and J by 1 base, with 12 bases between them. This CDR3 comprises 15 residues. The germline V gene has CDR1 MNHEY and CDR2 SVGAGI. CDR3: CASSYAGEGSYEQYF. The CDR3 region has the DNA TGTGCCAGCAGTTACGCAGGAGAGGGTTCCTACGAGCAGTACTTC.